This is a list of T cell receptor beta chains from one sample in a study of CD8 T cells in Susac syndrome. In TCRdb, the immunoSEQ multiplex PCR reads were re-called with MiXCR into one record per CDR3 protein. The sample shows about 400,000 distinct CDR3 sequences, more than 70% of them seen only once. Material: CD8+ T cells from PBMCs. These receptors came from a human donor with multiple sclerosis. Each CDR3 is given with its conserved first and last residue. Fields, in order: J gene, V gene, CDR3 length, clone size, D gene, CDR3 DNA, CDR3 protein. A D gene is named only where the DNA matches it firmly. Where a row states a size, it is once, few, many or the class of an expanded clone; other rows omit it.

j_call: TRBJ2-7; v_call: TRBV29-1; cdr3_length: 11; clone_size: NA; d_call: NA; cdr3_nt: TGCAGCGTTGAGGACAGCTACGAGCAGTACTTC; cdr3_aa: CSVEDSYEQYF
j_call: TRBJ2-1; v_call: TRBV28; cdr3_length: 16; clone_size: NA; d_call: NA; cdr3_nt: TGTGCCAGCAGTCAAGGGGAGTCCCAATCCTACAATGAGCAGTTCTTC; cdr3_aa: CASSQGESQSYNEQFF
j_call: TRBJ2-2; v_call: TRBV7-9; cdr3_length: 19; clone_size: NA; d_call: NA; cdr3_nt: TGTGCCAGCAGCTCTCCGTTCGGTGGGGAATTGGGTGACACCGGGGAGCTGTTTTTT; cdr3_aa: CASSSPFGGELGDTGELFF
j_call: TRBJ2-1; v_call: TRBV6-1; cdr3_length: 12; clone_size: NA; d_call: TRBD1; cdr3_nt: TGTGGACTCGGACAGGGAGACAATGAGCAGTTCTTC; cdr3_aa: CGLGQGDNEQFF
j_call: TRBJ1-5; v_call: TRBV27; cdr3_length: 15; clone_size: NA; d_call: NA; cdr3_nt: TGTGCCAGCAGTTTAGTGGGCCGAGGGGATCAGCCCCAGCATTTT; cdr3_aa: CASSLVGRGDQPQHF
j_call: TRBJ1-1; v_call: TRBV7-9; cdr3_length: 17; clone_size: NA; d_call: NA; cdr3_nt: TGTGCCAGCAGCCCCACCGGGACCTGGGGGCCAAACGCTGAAGCTTTCTTT; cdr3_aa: CASSPTGTWGPNAEAFF
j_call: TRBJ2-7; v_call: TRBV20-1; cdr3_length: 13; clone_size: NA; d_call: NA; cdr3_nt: TGCAGTGCTAGGACCGGGGATTCCTACGAGCAGTACTTC; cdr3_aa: CSARTGDSYEQYF
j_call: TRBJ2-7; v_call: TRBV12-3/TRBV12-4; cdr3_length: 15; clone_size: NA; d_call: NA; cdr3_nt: TGTGCCAGCAGTCCCCCCCCGGGCTTTGTAGGGTGGCAGTACTTC; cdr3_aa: CASSPPPGFVGWQYF
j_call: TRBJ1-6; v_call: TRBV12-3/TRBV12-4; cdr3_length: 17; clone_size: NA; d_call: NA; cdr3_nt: TGTGCCAGCAGTTTAGAGGAAGACATTGCCTATAATTCACCCCTCCACTTT; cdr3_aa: CASSLEEDIAYNSPLHF
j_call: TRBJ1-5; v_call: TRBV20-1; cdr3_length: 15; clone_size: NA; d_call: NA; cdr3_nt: TGCAGTGCTAGAGATAACGGGAATAGCAATCAGCCCCAGCATTTT; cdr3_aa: CSARDNGNSNQPQHF
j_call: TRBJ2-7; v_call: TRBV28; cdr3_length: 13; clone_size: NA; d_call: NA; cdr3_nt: TGTGCCAGTTCCTATCAGGGGCAAGGGCAAAAGTACTTC; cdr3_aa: CASSYQGQGQKYF
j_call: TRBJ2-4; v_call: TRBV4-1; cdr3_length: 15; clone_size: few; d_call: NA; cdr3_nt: TGCGCCAGCAGCCAAGAGGGCACCAGCCAAAACATTCAGTACTTC; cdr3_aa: CASSQEGTSQNIQYF
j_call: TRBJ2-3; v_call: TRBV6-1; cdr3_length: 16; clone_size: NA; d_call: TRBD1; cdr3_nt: TGTGCCAGCACTACGGACAGGGGGCTATTCTTAGATACGCAGTATTTT; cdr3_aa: CASTTDRGLFLDTQYF
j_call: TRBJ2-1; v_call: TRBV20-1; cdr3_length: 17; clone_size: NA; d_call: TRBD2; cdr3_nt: TGCAGTGCTAGAGATGGTGTAGCGGGAGGGCCGCAGAATGAGCAGTTCTTC; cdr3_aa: CSARDGVAGGPQNEQFF
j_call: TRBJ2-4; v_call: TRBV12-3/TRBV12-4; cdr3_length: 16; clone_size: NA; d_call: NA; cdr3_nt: TGTGCCAGCAGTTTCCTTTCACGGGGGCCGACGGACATTCAGTACTTC; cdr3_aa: CASSFLSRGPTDIQYF
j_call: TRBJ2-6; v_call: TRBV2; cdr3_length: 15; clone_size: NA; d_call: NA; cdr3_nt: TGTGCCAGCATGACAGGAATCACTGGGGCCAACGTCCTGACTTTC; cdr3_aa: CASMTGITGANVLTF
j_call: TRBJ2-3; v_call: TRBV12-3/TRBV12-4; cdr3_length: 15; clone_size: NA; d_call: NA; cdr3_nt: TGTGCCAGCAGTTTTGAGGGGCGGGGAACAGATACGCAGTATTTT; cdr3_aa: CASSFEGRGTDTQYF
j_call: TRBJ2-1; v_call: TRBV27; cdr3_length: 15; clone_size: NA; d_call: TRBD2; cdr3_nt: TGTGCCAGCAGTCTCTCTAGCGGGGGGCCCAAGGAGCAGTTCTTC; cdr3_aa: CASSLSSGGPKEQFF